This TCR beta chain was retrieved from a study of blood T cell repertoires in COVID-19. Study-level background: Donors in the United States, Italy and Spain gave samples during acute or convalescent COVID-19.

The assay was immunoSEQ multiplex PCR, and TCRdb's table has in-frame clones only and misses some. Counted here are 150,000 to 200,000 clones, 87% occurring once; the ten biggest clones make up 12%. Recruited during active infection, patients (from Seattle) were subsequently followed longitudinally. The TCR sequence derives from a woman aged 70 to 79 with COVID-19, enrolled during active disease. The sequenced material came from peripheral blood.

In DNA form, the CDR3 reads TGTGCCAGCAGCACACTAGCTGTAAGCTCTGGGGCCAACGTCCTGACTTTC. Translating it yields CASSTLAVSSGANVLTF. The V gene is TRBV7-3, the J gene TRBJ2-6; a possible D gene is TRBD2 (6 bases). V lost 5 bases and J 0 bases, leaving 14 bases between the germline ends. The germline gives CDR1 SGHTA, CDR2 FQGTGA. This CDR3 spans 17 amino acids.